This T cell receptor (beta chain) is from a study of cytomegalovirus exposure and HLA in healthy donors (dated by TCRdb to the late 2010s). Regarding the research as a whole: In an earlier analysis of several hundred of the donors, 276 Gb of sequence data and just under 120 million unique TCR beta sequences from 180 million or so T cells were reported. Roughly 300 gigabases of sequencing data and 91 million or so unique TCR sequences made up an early release that covered some 640 HLA-typed donors. Of the roughly 430 genotyped donors, approximately 83% fell in the genetic ancestry cluster associated with self-reported Caucasian donors. The study aimed to test whether cataloging public T cell receptors could reveal signatures of past pathogen exposure. The study profiled the T cell repertoires of 500 to 800 subjects by immunosequencing and related them to cytomegalovirus serostatus. In addition to the first cohort of around 670 subjects, a separate validation cohort of 100 to 150 different subjects was used. The study combined high-throughput TCR immunosequencing, statistical association of individual TCRs with disease status, and machine learning to predict cytomegalovirus infection status. A later analysis re-examined previously published TCR beta repertoires from more than 600 donors and added high-resolution HLA genotyping to investigate patterns of TCR occurrence. Rather than using new phenotypic data, the later analysis identified candidate immune exposures from TCR beta sequences and from how often those sequences occurred across donors. An earlier analysis of some 600 of the donors applied high-throughput TCR beta sequencing to assess whether each TCR beta V gene segment acted as functional or pseudogenic. Alongside the repertoire data, information on donor age, sex, ethnicity and CMV serostatus was compiled. A later genetic analysis used genome-wide SNP genotypes for about 60% of the 666 donors, treating that subset as a discovery cohort. All discovery cohort repertoires had been generated on a single sequencing platform. Class I and class II HLA loci were covered by the typing at four-digit resolution. Typing coverage differed by locus: A, B, C, DRB1 and DQB1 were typed in roughly 620-630 donors, DQA1 in 522, DPA1 in nearly 610, and DPB1 in 450 to 480. A handful of DR-DQ haplotypes were handled as single units for association and clustering because linkage in the cohort was strong. On average, 235,054 unique TCR beta nucleotide sequences were sequenced per donor among some 430 genotyped donors of the cohort, with roughly 19% of those sequences being non-productive. Overall study results and their limits: Correlated functional status among segregating V segments might reflect linkage disequilibrium, but an unknown experimental factor could not be ruled out. A further reported finding was that TCR beta sequences accurately predicted the HLA-A and HLA-B alleles for most subjects in the first cohort. Because counts were too low, approximately 15 rarely observed V segments, including chromosome 9 orphons, were excluded from the earlier analysis of several hundred of the donors. While some public TCRs were present in many individuals, most TCR sequences turned up only very rarely across donors. An association between a missense DCLRE1C variant and V-gene and J-gene trimming of TCR beta chains was found in a later genetic analysis and replicated in an independent cohort. A later analysis associated 17,000 or so TCR beta sequences with specific HLA alleles at a false discovery rate of 0.05. Assigning TCR associations to individual alleles was difficult when HLA alleles, especially DR and DQ, strongly co-occurred. A later analysis found that HLA-associated TCR beta chains were more clonally expanded and had lower generation probabilities than equally common non-associated chains. Broadly in line with IMGT annotations, most TCR beta V segments showed up in productive rearrangements about 90% or about 30% of the time in an earlier analysis of 450 to 750 of the donors. Cytomegalovirus status was reported to be diagnosed by the classifier with high specificity and sensitivity in both the original and validation cohorts. The only immune exposure information available for the cohort was CMV serostatus. According to a later analysis, most CMV-associated TCR beta chains appeared to be HLA-restricted, and the HLA associations seemed to be driven largely by CMV exposure. According to a later genetic analysis, donors in an Asian-associated ancestry cluster had fewer N-insertions in productive TCRs than the approximately 670-donor mean. The study gave a list of about 160 TCR beta chains associated with cytomegalovirus. Because some donors lacked HLA typing at each locus, the association tests relied only on the typed subset. In a later analysis, the rate of TCR association differed among HLA loci, with DRB1 alleles having the most associated TCRs and HLA-C alleles having the fewest. A cluster of highly shared sequence variants was judged likely to be a technical artifact of the sequencing pipeline. The authors suggested that the approach could potentially be generalized to other disease states and immunological phenotypes. A later analysis reported that several top co-occurrence clusters appeared linked to parvovirus B19, influenza, CMV and Epstein-Barr virus. In vitro tests confirmed that a few of the cytomegalovirus-associated TCR beta chains recognize cytomegalovirus antigens. In this cohort, only TCR beta chains were sequenced, and detectable features were limited by the absence of alpha or paired-chain data. Presence/absence analyses assumed roughly uniform sequencing depth across donors, an assumption that may not hold.

The cohort was made up of approximately 700 healthy bone marrow donors. At the time of sampling, all cohort members were nominally healthy, though unrecorded immune exposures were likely present. Of the 600 or so cohort members, 289 had a positive CMV serostatus and about 400 had a negative one, while no CMV serostatus was recorded for the donor. Every donor gave a peripheral blood sample, and the peripheral blood mononuclear cells from that sample were used for TCR beta sequencing. Genomic DNA extraction from the blood cell samples was performed with the Qiagen DNeasy Blood Extraction Kit. The library was built by means of the immunoSEQ multiplex PCR assay. The multiplex PCR relied on a mix of 60 forward primers for TCR Vbeta segments and 13 reverse primers for TCR Jbeta segments. A multiplex PCR assay on genomic DNA amplified the CDR3 region of rearranged TCR beta genes. On the Illumina HiSeq System, the amplified TCR beta libraries were sequenced as 87-base-pair reads. The authors' pipeline ran thus. In a later analysis, roughly 80 million unique TCR beta chains were counted across the 666 repertoires, and some 10 million of these chains were shared by at least two donors. Raw reads were error-corrected and collapsed into unique sequences by a nearest-neighbor algorithm in which closely related sequences were merged to remove PCR and sequencing errors. CDR3 sequences were aligned to IMGT reference sequences to assign V, D and J gene segments. For a sequence to be retained, at least a six-nucleotide match to both a V gene segment and a J gene segment was required. A rearrangement counted as productive if the CDR3 had no stop codons and remained in frame with V and J, and every other rearrangement counted as non-productive. Following IMGT convention, CDR3 was defined as the stretch from the second conserved V-encoded cysteine up to the conserved J-encoded phenylalanine. In an earlier analysis of more than 550 of the donors, sequences lacking an unambiguous match to a single V gene segment were excluded. In an earlier analysis of 587 of the donors, V segments were called functional above 56.7% productive rearrangements and were called segregating when the between-donor standard deviation exceeded 5%. A statistical classification framework was developed to diagnose cytomegalovirus status using the catalog of TCR beta chain sequences. A later analysis assigned V and J genes by comparing TCR nucleotide sequences with IMGT/GENE-DB human TR gene sequences. A later analysis assigned CDR3 sequences and most-parsimonious VDJ recombination scenarios with the TCRdist pipeline. A later analysis defined each TCR beta chain by its CDR3 amino acid sequence plus V-gene family, and excluded reads lacking a unique V-gene family. As a way to deal with suspected cross-contamination and a sequencing artifact, a later analysis dropped more than 500 nucleotide sequences that were highly shared and had low generation probability. In a later analysis, a clonal expansion index was calculated for each public chain from normalized within-repertoire ranks of inferred template counts. A later analysis computed generation probabilities with a VDJ recombination model fitted to out-of-frame rearrangements, and checked the results against IGoR. In a later analysis, TCR-TCR, TCR-HLA and TCR-CMV co-occurrence was scored with hypergeometric tests, and a repertoire-size bias correction was applied to TCR pairs. A later analysis estimated false discovery rates by permuting HLA or CMV assignments 20 times. In a later analysis, co-occurring TCRs were grouped with DBSCAN, and TCRdist sequence similarity was added when clustering was performed within HLA-allele-positive subsets. Repertoires with fewer than 30,000 or more than 120,000 public chains were left out of co-occurrence clustering, as were five repertoires with anomalous nucleotide sharing. TCRdb limited this immuneACCESS table to in-frame rearrangements with V and J called. A share of clones is missing; checked studies link under half to unresolved V genes, and the rest is unexplained. V and J calls and clone size are as listed in that table; D and trimming were resolved from the DNA. In all, the sample holds 90,000 to 150,000 clones, and around three quarters of those were seen once. Of the sample, roughly 3.5% falls within the top ten clones.

About this clone itself: The antigen it binds to is not known. Base qualities are missing; no much larger clone stands one base away.

Sequenced material: PBMCs. This clonotype originated in a human donor in good health.

The CDR3 has the sequence CASSITVLTSTDTQYF. At the DNA level, the sequence is TGTGCCAGTAGTATAACAGTTCTAACTAGCACAGATACGCAGTATTTT. The chain was built from TRBV19 and TRBJ2-3; the D gene lacks a confident call. The trim is 2 bases for V and 0 bases for J, with a gap of 12 bases between the germline ends. From its cysteine to its phenylalanine, the CDR3 spans 16 amino acids. Here the CDR3 DNA is all that survives: 48 bases in frame from base 1. The germline V gene encodes CDR1 LNHDA and CDR2 SQIVND (reference sequence).